These T cell receptor beta chains were read from a single sample in a study of cytomegalovirus exposure and HLA in healthy donors. Assay: immunoSEQ multiplex PCR; the TCRdb copy retains only in-frame clones and omits some. The sample lists more than 130,000 clones; roughly three quarters were seen once. Sequenced: PBMCs. All receptors come from a woman aged 45-65 years in good health and CMV-seronegative. CDR3s include the opening cysteine and the closing phenylalanine or tryptophan. Each record gives: J gene, V gene, clone size, D gene, CDR3 protein, CDR3 DNA. D genes are given only for firm matches. Clone size appears in some rows only: once, few, many, or a class for an expanded clone.

>TRBJ1-3|TRBV10-3|NA|NA
CAISDVPREVNTIYF
TGTGCCATCAGTGATGTTCCCAGGGAAGTAAACACCATATATTTT
>TRBJ2-3|TRBV2|NA|NA
CASIRGAGDTQYF
TGTGCCAGCATCCGGGGGGCGGGAGATACGCAGTATTTT
>TRBJ1-2|TRBV27|NA|TRBD1
CASSLSTGHGYTF
TGTGCCAGCAGTCTATCGACAGGGCATGGCTACACCTTC
>TRBJ1-5|TRBV27|once|TRBD1
CASSPRSTGGLSNQPQHF
TGTGCCAGCAGTCCGCGGTCGACAGGGGGTCTTAGCAATCAGCCCCAGCATTTT
>TRBJ1-5|TRBV5-6|NA|TRBD1
CASSSGTGRNQPQHF
TGTGCCAGCAGCTCCGGGACAGGACGCAATCAGCCCCAGCATTTT
>TRBJ1-2|TRBV5-6|NA|NA
CASSPLGVYGYTF
TGTGCCAGCAGCCCGTTGGGAGTTTATGGCTACACCTTC
>TRBJ1-1|TRBV5-6|once|NA
CASSSRVSVVVTEAFF
TGTGCCAGCAGCTCCCGTGTGAGTGTGGTTGTCACTGAAGCTTTCTTT
>TRBJ1-2|TRBV4-1|NA|NA
CASSQSWASGGYTF
TGCGCCAGCAGCCAGAGTTGGGCCTCGGGGGGCTACACCTTC
>TRBJ1-2|TRBV5-6|NA|NA
CASSLRGTISGYTF
TGTGCCAGCAGCTTACGGGGGACCATTTCGGGCTACACCTTC
>TRBJ2-6|TRBV19|NA|TRBD2
CASSTGRGSGANVLTF
TGTGCCAGTAGTACCGGGAGGGGCTCTGGGGCCAACGTCCTGACTTTC
>TRBJ2-5|TRBV29-1|NA|TRBD1
CSVRQGGGETQYF
TGCAGCGTCCGACAGGGTGGGGGAGAGACCCAGTACTTC
>TRBJ2-7|TRBV5-1|NA|NA
CASSLYDSNYEQYF
TGCGCCAGCAGCTTGTACGACAGCAACTACGAGCAGTACTTC
>TRBJ1-1|TRBV6-1|NA|TRBD1
CASRGLNRGVAEAFF
TGTGCCAGCAGGGGATTAAACAGGGGAGTGGCTGAAGCTTTCTTT
>TRBJ1-5|TRBV6-1|NA|NA
CASSPSRGSNQPQHF
TGTGCCAGCAGTCCAAGTCGGGGAAGCAATCAGCCCCAGCATTTT
>TRBJ2-1|TRBV6-1|NA|TRBD2
CASSPAGYNEQFF
TGTGCCAGCAGTCCAGCGGGGTACAATGAGCAGTTCTTC
>TRBJ1-2|TRBV18|few|TRBD1
CASSLLKVGQGARDGYTF
TGTGCCAGCTCGCTGCTAAAAGTGGGACAGGGGGCGCGGGATGGCTACACCTTC
>TRBJ2-7|TRBV11-2|NA|NA
CASSYRTGNSYEQYF
TGTGCCAGCAGCTACCGTACAGGAAACTCCTACGAGCAGTACTTC
>TRBJ2-3|TRBV15|once|TRBD1
CATSEDRGGTDTQYF
TGTGCCACCAGCGAAGACAGGGGAGGCACAGATACGCAGTATTTT
>TRBJ1-4|TRBV6-6|NA|TRBD1
CASSDRQGQNEKLFF
TGTGCCAGCAGCGACCGACAGGGGCAAAATGAAAAACTGTTTTTT
>TRBJ1-1|TRBV5-1|NA|NA
CASSLVEGNEAFF
TGCGCCAGCAGCTTGGTGGAGGGCAATGAAGCTTTCTTT
>TRBJ1-6|TRBV2|NA|NA
CASRMDRSSYNSPLHF
TGTGCCAGCAGGATGGACAGAAGCTCCTATAATTCACCCCTCCACTTT
>TRBJ2-3|TRBV6-5|NA|NA
CASSTPGTDTQYF
TGTGCCAGCAGCACCCCGGGGACAGATACGCAGTATTTT
>TRBJ1-2|TRBV7-9|once|TRBD1
CASSLARQGTYGYTF
TGTGCCAGCAGCTTAGCCAGACAGGGGACCTATGGCTACACCTTC
>TRBJ1-1|TRBV28|few|NA
CASSRWTENTEAFF
TGTGCCAGCAGCCGATGGACAGAGAACACTGAAGCTTTCTTT
>TRBJ1-4|TRBV6-1|once|TRBD1
CASSPQGGEEKLFF
TGTGCCAGCAGTCCACAGGGGGGGGAAGAAAAACTGTTTTTT
>TRBJ2-3|TRBV10-3|NA|NA
CAISDQDTQYF
TGTGCCATCAGTGATCAAGATACGCAGTATTTT
>TRBJ2-7|TRBV7-9|once|NA
CALGAGTYEQYF
TGTGCCCTGGGGGCAGGGACCTACGAGCAGTACTTC
>TRBJ1-1|TRBV28|NA|TRBD1
CASSFGGQWNTEAFF
TGTGCCAGCAGTTTTGGGGGACAGTGGAACACTGAAGCTTTCTTT
>TRBJ2-2|TRBV5-5|few|TRBD1
CASAGGLAGGRNTGELFF
TGTGCCAGCGCAGGAGGGTTGGCAGGGGGCCGAAACACCGGGGAGCTGTTTTTT
>TRBJ1-1|TRBV27|NA|NA
CASSYSGSTEAFF
TGTGCCAGCAGTTATTCGGGGAGCACTGAAGCTTTCTTT
>TRBJ2-7|TRBV5-1|NA|NA
CASSLSSYSYEQYF
TGCGCCAGCAGCTTGAGTTCCTACTCCTACGAGCAGTACTTC
>TRBJ2-3|TRBV30|NA|TRBD2
CAWSRSGGRDTQYF
TGTGCCTGGAGCCGTAGCGGGGGTAGGGATACGCAGTATTTT
>TRBJ1-1|TRBV10-3|NA|NA
CAIRERGENTEAFF
TGTGCCATCAGGGAGAGGGGTGAGAACACTGAAGCTTTCTTT
>TRBJ2-7|TRBV10-3|NA|NA
CAIRQGNEQYF
TGTGCCATCAGGCAGGGTAACGAGCAGTACTTC
>TRBJ1-2|TRBV30|few|NA
CAWSVGGLRTGYTF
TGTGCCTGGAGTGTCGGGGGGCTCAGGACTGGCTACACCTTC
>TRBJ2-5|TRBV6-1|NA|TRBD2
CASRGTSGGGTQYF
TGTGCCAGCAGAGGGACTAGCGGGGGGGGGACCCAGTACTTC
>TRBJ1-5|TRBV18|NA|NA
CASSPDSDQPQHF
TGTGCCAGCTCACCGGACTCTGATCAGCCCCAGCATTTT
>TRBJ2-7|TRBV12-5|once|TRBD1
CASGPGTGVHEQYF
TGTGCTAGTGGCCCAGGGACAGGAGTTCACGAGCAGTACTTC
>TRBJ1-1|TRBV7-8|NA|NA
CASSLGRNTEAFF
TGTGCCAGCAGCTTAGGCAGAAACACTGAAGCTTTCTTT
>TRBJ1-1|TRBV6-1|few|TRBD1
CASFDRGRYTEAFF
TGTGCCAGCTTCGACAGGGGAAGGTACACTGAAGCTTTCTTT
>TRBJ1-5|TRBV6-1|once|TRBD1
CASSMIQGNQPQHF
TGTGCCAGCAGTATGATACAGGGGAATCAGCCCCAGCATTTT
>TRBJ1-3|TRBV7-8|few|TRBD1
CASSLRQGYTGNTIYF
TGTGCCAGCAGCTTACGACAGGGCTACACTGGAAACACCATATATTTT
>TRBJ1-1|TRBV10-3|NA|NA
CAISDHRMNTEAFF
TGTGCCATCAGTGATCACAGAATGAACACTGAAGCTTTCTTT
>TRBJ2-1|TRBV5-6|NA|TRBD2
CASSLAGSGGYEQFF
TGTGCCAGCAGCTTGGCCGGGAGCGGGGGTTATGAGCAGTTCTTC
>TRBJ2-3|TRBV15|NA|NA
CATSASRGSADTQYF
TGTGCCACCAGCGCCTCTAGGGGCTCGGCAGATACGCAGTATTTT
>TRBJ2-6|TRBV25-1|NA|NA
CASSPQVGANALTF
TGTGCCAGCAGTCCCCAGGTTGGGGCCAACGCCCTGACTTTC
>TRBJ2-2|TRBV27|NA|NA
CASSLSGQTTGELFF
TGTGCCAGCAGTTTATCCGGACAGACCACCGGGGAGCTGTTTTTT
>TRBJ1-2|TRBV4-1|NA|NA
CASSQGRGWGVSGYTF
TGCGCCAGCAGCCAAGGAAGAGGTTGGGGAGTGTCTGGCTACACCTTC
>TRBJ1-5|TRBV30|NA|NA
CAWSRRGNQPQHF
TGTGCCTGGAGTCGAAGGGGGAATCAGCCCCAGCATTTT
>TRBJ1-1|TRBV7-9|NA|NA
CASSLTGYEAFF
TGTGCCAGCAGCTTAACAGGATATGAAGCTTTCTTT
>TRBJ1-2|TRBV15|NA|NA
CATSREMGLGYTF
TGTGCCACCAGCAGAGAGATGGGGCTTGGCTACACCTTC
>TRBJ2-5|TRBV14|NA|NA
CASSQGMGGPETQYF
TGTGCCAGCAGCCAAGGAATGGGTGGGCCTGAGACCCAGTACTTC
>TRBJ1-1|TRBV10-1|NA|TRBD1
CASGQGRTEAFF
TGCGCCAGCGGACAGGGTCGCACTGAAGCTTTCTTT
>TRBJ2-5|TRBV10-2|NA|NA
CASSTGTAGTQYF
TGCGCCAGCAGCACCGGGACAGCGGGGACCCAGTACTTC
>TRBJ2-1|TRBV9|once|TRBD1
CASSVGLAGGSQGSYNEQFF
TGTGCCAGCAGCGTAGGACTGGCAGGGGGTTCCCAGGGGTCCTACAATGAGCAGTTCTTC